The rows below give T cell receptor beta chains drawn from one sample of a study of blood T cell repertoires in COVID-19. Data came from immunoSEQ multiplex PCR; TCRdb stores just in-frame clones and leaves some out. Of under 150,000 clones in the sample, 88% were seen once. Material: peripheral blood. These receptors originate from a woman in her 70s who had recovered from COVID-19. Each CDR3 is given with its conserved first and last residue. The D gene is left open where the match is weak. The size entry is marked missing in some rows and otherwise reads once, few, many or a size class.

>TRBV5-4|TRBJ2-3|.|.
TGTGCCAGCAGCTTTGAGGATACGCAGTATTTT
CASSFEDTQYF
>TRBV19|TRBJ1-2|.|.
TGTGCCAGTAGTATAACAGACGGGGGAAGCTATGGCTACACCTTC
CASSITDGGSYGYTF
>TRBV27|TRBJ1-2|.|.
TGTGCCAGCGCACGCCTACAGGGTAACTATGGCTACACCTTC
CASARLQGNYGYTF
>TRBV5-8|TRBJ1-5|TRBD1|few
TGTGCCAGCAGCCTAGGGACAGCTTATAGCAATCAGCCCCAGCATTTT
CASSLGTAYSNQPQHF
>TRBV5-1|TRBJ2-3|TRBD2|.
TGCGCCAGCAGCCTCCCGCTAGCGGGGGGACCAGATACGCAGTATTTT
CASSLPLAGGPDTQYF
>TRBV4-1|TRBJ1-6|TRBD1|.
TGCGCCAGCAGTCTCCGACAGGGCCAGGATTCCCTCCACTTT
CASSLRQGQDSLHF
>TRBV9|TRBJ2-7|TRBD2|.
TGTGCCAGCAGCGTAAGTCCCGAGCGGGGCACCTCCTACGAGCAGTACTTC
CASSVSPERGTSYEQYF
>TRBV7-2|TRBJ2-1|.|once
TGTGCCAGCAGCGCAGACTACCAAAAGCAGTTCTTC
CASSADYQKQFF
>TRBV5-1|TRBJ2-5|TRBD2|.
TGCGCCAGCGACTCCGGCGGGACTAGCGAAGAGACCCAGTACTTC
CASDSGGTSEETQYF
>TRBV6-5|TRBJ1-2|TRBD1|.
TGTGCCAGCAGTTTCGGACAGGGTAACTATGGCTACACCTTC
CASSFGQGNYGYTF
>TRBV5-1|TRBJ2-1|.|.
TGCGCCAGCAGCTTGGTAGTGCGCTCGAGCTCCTACAATGAGCAGTTCTTC
CASSLVVRSSSYNEQFF
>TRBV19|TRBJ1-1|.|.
TGTGCCAGTAGTTCCCGGGGGGTGAACACTGAAGCTTTCTTT
CASSSRGVNTEAFF
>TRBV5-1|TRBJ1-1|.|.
TGCGCCAGCAGCTTAGCCCCGAACACTGAAGCTTTCTTT
CASSLAPNTEAFF
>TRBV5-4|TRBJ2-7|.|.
TGTGCCAGCAGCTTGAATCCAGGGGGACTGAACGAGCAGTACTTC
CASSLNPGGLNEQYF
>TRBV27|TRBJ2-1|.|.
TGTGCCAGCAGTTTTGGGCAGGGTCCCTACAATGAGCAGTTCTTC
CASSFGQGPYNEQFF
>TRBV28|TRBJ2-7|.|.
TGTGCCAGCAGTTTACGACAGGTCTACGAGCAGTACTTC
CASSLRQVYEQYF
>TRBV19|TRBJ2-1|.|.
TGTGCCAGTAGCCCGACCTGGACTGCATACAACAATGAGCAGTTCTTC
CASSPTWTAYNNEQFF
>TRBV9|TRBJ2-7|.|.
TGTGCCAGCAGCGTAGCCCCCGGGGTAGCAGCAGCTTACGAGCAGTACTTC
CASSVAPGVAAAYEQYF
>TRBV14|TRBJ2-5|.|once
TGTGCCAGCAGAGATGGACCCAGGGGCCTTCAACGCGAGACCCAGTACTTC
CASRDGPRGLQRETQYF
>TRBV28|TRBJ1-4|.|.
TGTGCCAGCCTGCCGGGTACGAGGGAAAAACTGTTTTTT
CASLPGTREKLFF
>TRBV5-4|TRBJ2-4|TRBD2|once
TGTGCCAGCAGCGGAGGGACTAGCGGGAGTGGGGACATTCAGTACTTC
CASSGGTSGSGDIQYF
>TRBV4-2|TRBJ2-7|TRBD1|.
TGTGCCAGCAGCCAAGATCTTTGGACAGGGGGCGAGCAGTACTTC
CASSQDLWTGGEQYF
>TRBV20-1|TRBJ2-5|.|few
TGCAGTGCTAGACGTCAAGAGACCCAGTACTTC
CSARRQETQYF
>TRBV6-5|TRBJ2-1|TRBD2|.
TGTGCCAGCAGTAGGGAACTAGCGGGAGTCAATGAGCAGTTCTTC
CASSRELAGVNEQFF
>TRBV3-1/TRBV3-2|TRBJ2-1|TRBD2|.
TGTGCCAGCAGCCTTTTGGCTACTAGCGGGGGCCATGAGCAGTTCTTC
CASSLLATSGGHEQFF
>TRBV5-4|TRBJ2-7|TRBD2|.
TGTGCCAGCAGCACCCTAGCGGGAGGGCCCCTCGAGCAGTACTTC
CASSTLAGGPLEQYF
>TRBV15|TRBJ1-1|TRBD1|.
TGTGCCACCAGAGTTTTCACAGGGGCGGGTGAAGCTTTCTTT
CATRVFTGAGEAFF
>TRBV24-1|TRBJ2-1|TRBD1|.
TGTGCCACCAGTGAGCCCGGACAGGGAGACAATGAGCAGTTCTTC
CATSEPGQGDNEQFF
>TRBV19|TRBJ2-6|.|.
TGTGCCAGTAGCCTTGGGGCCAACGTCCTGACTTTC
CASSLGANVLTF
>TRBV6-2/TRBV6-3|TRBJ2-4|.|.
TGTGCCAGCAGTTCGCGCGGGCTAGCCAAAAACATTCAGTACTTC
CASSSRGLAKNIQYF
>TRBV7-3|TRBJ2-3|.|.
TGTGCCAGCAGCTTAAAAGGGGGAGATACGCAGTATTTT
CASSLKGGDTQYF